This passage covers 3 T cell receptor beta chains from one sample sequenced in a study of blood T cell repertoires in COVID-19. Only in-frame clones appear in the TCRdb table, and some are missing; sequencing was by immunoSEQ multiplex PCR. The repertoire holds 90,000 to 100,000 clones, with roughly 87% as singletons. Input material: peripheral blood. These receptors were taken from an elderly man with acute or convalescent COVID-19.

V gene TRBV7-9 combines with J gene TRBJ1-4; D perhaps matches TRBD1 (6 bases). V gave up 2 bases and J gave up 1 base, with 17 bases separating them. CDR1 SEHNR and CDR2 FQNEAQ come from the germline V gene (reference sequence). This CDR3 has 18 amino acids. The CDR3 nucleotides read TGTGCCAGCAGCTTAAATGGATGGGCAGGGGAAACTAATGAAAAACTGTTTTTT. Translation gives CASSLNGWAGETNEKLFF.

This clone was counted only a few times. This sequence joins TRBV7-8 and TRBJ1-2, with TRBD1 matching over 10 bases. The CDR3 spans 14 residues. Trimming removed 3 bases from V and 6 bases from J; junction bases left unmatched: 4. CDR1 is SGHVS and CDR2 is FQNEAQ in the germline V gene. The DNA for the CDR3 is TGTGCCAGCAGCTTCATCGACAGGGGGCATGGCTACACCTTC. Translation gives CASSFIDRGHGYTF.

This sequence joins TRBV18 and TRBJ2-1, with 7 bases identical to TRBD1. There are 14 residues in the CDR3. Germline CDR1 reads KGHSH; CDR2 reads LQKENI. Germline trimming cut 5 bases from V and 9 bases from J; bases unmatched to any gene: 10. CDR3 loop: CASSTGQSAGEQFF. The CDR3 DNA follows: TGTGCCAGCTCAACGGGACAGTCCGCGGGTGAGCAGTTCTTC.